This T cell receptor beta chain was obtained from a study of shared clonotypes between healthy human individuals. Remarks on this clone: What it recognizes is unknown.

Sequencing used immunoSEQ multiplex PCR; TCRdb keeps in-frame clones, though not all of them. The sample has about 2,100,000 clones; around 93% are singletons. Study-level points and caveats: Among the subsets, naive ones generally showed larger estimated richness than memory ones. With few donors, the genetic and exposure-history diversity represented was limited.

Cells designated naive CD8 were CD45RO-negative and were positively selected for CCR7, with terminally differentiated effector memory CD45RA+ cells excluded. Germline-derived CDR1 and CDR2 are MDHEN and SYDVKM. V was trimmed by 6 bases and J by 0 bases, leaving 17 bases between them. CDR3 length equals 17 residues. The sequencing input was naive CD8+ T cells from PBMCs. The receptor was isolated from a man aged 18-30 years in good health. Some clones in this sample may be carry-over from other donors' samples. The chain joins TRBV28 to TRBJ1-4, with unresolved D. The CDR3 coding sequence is TGTGCCAGCAGACCCCACGGACCGATAGCAACTAATGAAAAACTGTTTTTT. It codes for CASRPHGPIATNEKLFF.